This T cell receptor beta chain was captured by sequencing in a study of T-cell reconstitution after alpha-beta-depleted transplantation in children. General observations from the study: The main origin of T-cell counts and diversity one year after transplant was newly produced T cells. Approximately two months post-transplant, alpha-beta T cells reportedly originated from several hundred expanded graft clones. The high TCRbeta diversity at day 60 in some patients came from surviving recipient T cells and thymic progenitors.

Regarding this clonotype: Its antigen is unidentified.

The V gene lost 1 base and the J gene lost 8 bases, with 9 bases spanning the gap. CDR3 length: 12 amino acids. Per germline, CDR1 SEHNR and CDR2 FQNEAQ (reference sequence). It was with unique molecular identifiers that the TCRbeta library was prepared. TCRdb processed the PCR reads anew with MiXCR; each CDR3 protein has one entry. The sample lists approximately 130,000 distinct CDR3 sequences; 8% to 10% were seen once. The clonotype comes from a girl under two years old who had a stem cell transplant for combined immunodeficiency, so the T cells may come from the graft donor. Sequenced material: PBMCs, mostly from graft donor cells, taken 180 days after TCRalphabeta/CD19-depleted stem cell transplant. The chain couples TRBV7-9 to TRBJ2-7, with unresolved D. The CDR3 region has the DNA TGTGCCAGCAGCTTAGAACACACGAAGCAGTACTTC. Translated: CASSLEHTKQYF.